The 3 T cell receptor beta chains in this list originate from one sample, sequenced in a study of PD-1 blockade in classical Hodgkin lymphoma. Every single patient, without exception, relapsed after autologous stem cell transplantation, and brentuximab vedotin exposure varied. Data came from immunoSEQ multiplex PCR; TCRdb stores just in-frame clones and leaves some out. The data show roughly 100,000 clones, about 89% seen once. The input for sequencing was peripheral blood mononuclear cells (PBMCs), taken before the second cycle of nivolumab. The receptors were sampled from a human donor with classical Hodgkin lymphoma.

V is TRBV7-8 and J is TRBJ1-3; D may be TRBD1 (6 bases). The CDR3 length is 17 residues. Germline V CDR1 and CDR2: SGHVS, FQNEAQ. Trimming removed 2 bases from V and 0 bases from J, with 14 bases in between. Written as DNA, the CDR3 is TGTGCCAGCAGCTTAACTGGGGGCGCTTTCTCTGGAAACACCATATATTTT. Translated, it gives CASSLTGGAFSGNTIYF.

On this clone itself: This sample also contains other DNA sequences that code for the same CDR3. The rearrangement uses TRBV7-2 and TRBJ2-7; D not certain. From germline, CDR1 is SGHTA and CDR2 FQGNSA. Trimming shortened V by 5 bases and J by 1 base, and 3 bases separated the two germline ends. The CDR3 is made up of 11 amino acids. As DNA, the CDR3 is TGTGCCAGCAGCCTATCCTACGAGCAGTACTTC. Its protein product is CASSLSYEQYF.

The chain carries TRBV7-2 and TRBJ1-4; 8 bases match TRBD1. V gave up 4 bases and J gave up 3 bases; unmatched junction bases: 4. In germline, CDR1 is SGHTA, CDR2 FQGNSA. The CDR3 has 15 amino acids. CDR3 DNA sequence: TGTGCCAGCAGCTCAGGGGGCACGGCTAATGAAAAACTGTTTTTT. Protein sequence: CASSSGGTANEKLFF.